A selection of T cell receptor beta chains follows, all from one sample in a study of cytomegalovirus exposure and HLA in healthy donors. The method was immunoSEQ multiplex PCR; TCRdb's version includes in-frame clones alone and lacks a portion of them. In the table there are 100,000 to 150,000 clones, 72% of which are singletons. Input material: PBMCs. All receptors come from a man under 40 in good health and CMV-seronegative. CDR3s include the opening cysteine and the closing phenylalanine or tryptophan. A D gene is named only where the DNA matches it firmly. Only part of the rows carry a size: once, few, many, or a class if the clone is expanded.

CDR3 protein: CASTPAEFHGANVLTF
CDR3 DNA: TGCGCCAGCACCCCCGCGGAGTTTCACGGGGCCAACGTCCTGACTTTC
V gene: TRBV5-1
D gene: -
clone size: -
CDR3 length: 16
J gene: TRBJ2-6

CDR3 protein: CASSDPVGGHNSPLHF
CDR3 DNA: TGTGCCAGCAGCGACCCTGTGGGGGGTCATAATTCACCCCTCCACTTT
V gene: TRBV7-9
D gene: -
clone size: -
CDR3 length: 16
J gene: TRBJ1-6

CDR3 protein: CASSLQYNSPLHF
CDR3 DNA: TGTGCCAGCAGCTTACAGTATAATTCACCCCTCCACTTT
V gene: TRBV11-1
D gene: -
clone size: -
CDR3 length: 13
J gene: TRBJ1-6

CDR3 protein: CASSEDSSYNEQFF
CDR3 DNA: TGTGCCAGCAGTGAGGACAGCTCCTACAATGAGCAGTTCTTC
V gene: TRBV6-4
D gene: -
clone size: -
CDR3 length: 14
J gene: TRBJ2-1

CDR3 protein: CASSEAIPGGTGSSYEQYF
CDR3 DNA: TGTGCCAGCAGTGAAGCTATTCCCGGGGGGACAGGGAGCTCCTACGAGCAGTACTTC
V gene: TRBV6-1
D gene: TRBD1
clone size: -
CDR3 length: 19
J gene: TRBJ2-7

CDR3 protein: CASRLGRGLTPSYEQYF
CDR3 DNA: TGTGCAAGTCGCTTAGGTAGGGGGTTAACACCCTCCTACGAGCAGTACTTC
V gene: TRBV12-2
D gene: -
clone size: few
CDR3 length: 17
J gene: TRBJ2-7

CDR3 protein: CASSEQQLLDQPQHF
CDR3 DNA: TGCGCCAGCAGTGAGCAACAGCTCCTTGATCAGCCCCAGCATTTT
V gene: TRBV10-2
D gene: -
clone size: once
CDR3 length: 15
J gene: TRBJ1-5

CDR3 protein: CASSEAGLAGEYNEQFF
CDR3 DNA: TGTGCCAGCAGTGAAGCCGGCCTAGCGGGGGAATACAATGAGCAGTTCTTC
V gene: TRBV2
D gene: TRBD2
clone size: -
CDR3 length: 17
J gene: TRBJ2-1

CDR3 protein: CASGLGTTQSTQYF
CDR3 DNA: TGTGCTAGTGGTCTCGGGACTACACAGAGTACGCAGTATTTT
V gene: TRBV12-5
D gene: TRBD2
clone size: -
CDR3 length: 14
J gene: TRBJ2-3

CDR3 protein: CASSAENGLAGGGHTDEQFF
CDR3 DNA: TGTGCCAGCAGCGCAGAGAATGGACTAGCGGGGGGGGGTCATACGGATGAGCAGTTCTTC
V gene: TRBV9
D gene: TRBD2
clone size: few
CDR3 length: 20
J gene: TRBJ2-1

CDR3 protein: CASKPRGAYNQPQHF
CDR3 DNA: TGTGCCAGCAAACCTCGCGGGGCCTACAATCAGCCCCAGCATTTT
V gene: TRBV6-5
D gene: -
clone size: -
CDR3 length: 15
J gene: TRBJ1-5

CDR3 protein: CASSYKGASSGNTIYF
CDR3 DNA: TGTGCCAGCAGTTACAAGGGGGCAAGCTCTGGAAACACCATATATTTT
V gene: TRBV6-6
D gene: TRBD1
clone size: -
CDR3 length: 16
J gene: TRBJ1-3

CDR3 protein: CASSRTGEGHNEQFF
CDR3 DNA: TGTGCCAGCAGTCGGACAGGGGAGGGCCACAATGAGCAGTTCTTC
V gene: TRBV6-5
D gene: TRBD1
clone size: few
CDR3 length: 15
J gene: TRBJ2-1

CDR3 protein: CASSSSRVGYSNQPQHF
CDR3 DNA: TGTGCCAGCAGTTCCTCCCGGGTAGGTTATAGCAATCAGCCCCAGCATTTT
V gene: TRBV28
D gene: -
clone size: -
CDR3 length: 17
J gene: TRBJ1-5

CDR3 protein: CASSLGQGYNSPLHF
CDR3 DNA: TGCGCCAGCAGTTTGGGACAGGGCTATAATTCACCCCTCCACTTT
V gene: TRBV5-1
D gene: TRBD1
clone size: -
CDR3 length: 15
J gene: TRBJ1-6

CDR3 protein: CASSDEGAPYNEQFF
CDR3 DNA: TGCGCCAGCAGTGACGAGGGGGCCCCCTACAATGAGCAGTTCTTC
V gene: TRBV10-2
D gene: TRBD1
clone size: -
CDR3 length: 15
J gene: TRBJ2-1

CDR3 protein: CASSRDRGVEAFF
CDR3 DNA: TGTGCCAGCAGTCGGGACAGGGGAGTTGAAGCTTTCTTT
V gene: TRBV6-1
D gene: TRBD1
clone size: -
CDR3 length: 13
J gene: TRBJ1-1

CDR3 protein: CASSIIQGFGQPQHF
CDR3 DNA: TGTGCCAGTAGTATAATTCAGGGTTTTGGTCAGCCCCAGCATTTT
V gene: TRBV19
D gene: -
clone size: -
CDR3 length: 15
J gene: TRBJ1-5

CDR3 protein: CAWSVAQGDSSNQPQHF
CDR3 DNA: TGTGCCTGGAGTGTAGCCCAGGGCGACTCTAGCAATCAGCCCCAGCATTTT
V gene: TRBV30
D gene: -
clone size: -
CDR3 length: 17
J gene: TRBJ1-5

CDR3 protein: CASSIRGPQPQHF
CDR3 DNA: TGTGCCAGTAGTATCAGGGGGCCTCAGCCCCAGCATTTT
V gene: TRBV19
D gene: TRBD1
clone size: once
CDR3 length: 13
J gene: TRBJ1-5

CDR3 protein: CATSRDMATAYEQYF
CDR3 DNA: TGTGCCACCAGCAGAGATATGGCAACAGCCTACGAGCAGTACTTC
V gene: TRBV15
D gene: -
clone size: few
CDR3 length: 15
J gene: TRBJ2-7

CDR3 protein: CASSLSSVDTQYF
CDR3 DNA: TGTGCCAGCAGCTTAAGCTCTGTAGATACGCAGTATTTT
V gene: TRBV7-2
D gene: -
clone size: -
CDR3 length: 13
J gene: TRBJ2-3

CDR3 protein: CASSDSSGSYNEQFF
CDR3 DNA: TGTGCCAGCAGTGACTCTAGCGGCTCCTACAATGAGCAGTTCTTC
V gene: TRBV6-4
D gene: -
clone size: -
CDR3 length: 15
J gene: TRBJ2-1

CDR3 protein: CASTSGNEQFF
CDR3 DNA: TGTGCCAGCACCTCAGGGAATGAGCAGTTCTTC
V gene: TRBV5-6
D gene: -
clone size: few
CDR3 length: 11
J gene: TRBJ2-1

CDR3 protein: CASSFGDTQYF
CDR3 DNA: TGTGCCAGCAGTTTCGGAGATACGCAGTATTTT
V gene: TRBV27
D gene: -
clone size: -
CDR3 length: 11
J gene: TRBJ2-3

CDR3 protein: CASSLWGEGDGYTF
CDR3 DNA: TGTGCCAGCAGCTTGTGGGGGGAAGGCGATGGCTACACCTTC
V gene: TRBV28
D gene: -
clone size: -
CDR3 length: 14
J gene: TRBJ1-2

CDR3 protein: CASSQVQQGGNEQFF
CDR3 DNA: TGCGCCAGCAGCCAAGTCCAGCAGGGTGGCAATGAGCAGTTCTTC
V gene: TRBV4-1
D gene: -
clone size: -
CDR3 length: 15
J gene: TRBJ2-1

CDR3 protein: CASSSGLSSYGYTF
CDR3 DNA: TGTGCCAGTAGTTCCGGACTCTCGTCCTATGGCTACACCTTC
V gene: TRBV19
D gene: -
clone size: -
CDR3 length: 14
J gene: TRBJ1-2

CDR3 protein: CAIRKTSGRVSSYNEQFF
CDR3 DNA: TGTGCCATCAGAAAGACTAGTGGAAGGGTCAGCTCCTACAATGAGCAGTTCTTC
V gene: TRBV10-3
D gene: -
clone size: few
CDR3 length: 18
J gene: TRBJ2-1

CDR3 protein: CASSEGAGGWVWTEAFF
CDR3 DNA: TGTGCCAGCAGTGAAGGGGCAGGGGGATGGGTGTGGACTGAAGCTTTCTTT
V gene: TRBV6-1
D gene: TRBD1
clone size: -
CDR3 length: 17
J gene: TRBJ1-1

CDR3 protein: CASTQFRDSKRDTF
CDR3 DNA: TGTGCCAGCACCCAATTCCGGGACTCCAAAAGAGACACCTTC
V gene: TRBV7-9
D gene: -
clone size: few
CDR3 length: 14
J gene: TRBJ1-2

CDR3 protein: CASSQPGDYGYTF
CDR3 DNA: TGTGCCAGCAGCCAACCGGGGGACTATGGCTACACCTTC
V gene: TRBV7-9
D gene: -
clone size: -
CDR3 length: 13
J gene: TRBJ1-2

CDR3 protein: CASSLGTLISPLHF
CDR3 DNA: TGTGCCAGCAGCCTTGGGACATTGATCTCACCCCTCCACTTT
V gene: TRBV28
D gene: -
clone size: few
CDR3 length: 14
J gene: TRBJ1-6

CDR3 protein: CASSLMVGGGTGELFF
CDR3 DNA: TGTGCCAGCAGCCTTATGGTGGGGGGTGGCACCGGGGAGCTGTTTTTT
V gene: TRBV27
D gene: -
clone size: -
CDR3 length: 16
J gene: TRBJ2-2

CDR3 protein: CASSFGRVYEQYF
CDR3 DNA: TGTGCCAGCAGCTTCGGCAGGGTCTACGAGCAGTACTTC
V gene: TRBV7-6
D gene: -
clone size: -
CDR3 length: 13
J gene: TRBJ2-7

CDR3 protein: CASSRDSGAYEQYF
CDR3 DNA: TGTGCCAGTAGTCGGGACAGTGGAGCTTACGAGCAGTACTTC
V gene: TRBV19
D gene: TRBD1
clone size: -
CDR3 length: 14
J gene: TRBJ2-7

CDR3 protein: CASSFSGTATITYEQYF
CDR3 DNA: TGTGCCAGCAGTTTTTCAGGGACAGCCACTATAACCTACGAGCAGTACTTC
V gene: TRBV27
D gene: TRBD1
clone size: few
CDR3 length: 17
J gene: TRBJ2-7

CDR3 protein: CASSLGVGAGQETQYF
CDR3 DNA: TGTGCCAGCAGCTTAGGGGTTGGGGCGGGACAAGAGACCCAGTACTTC
V gene: TRBV7-7
D gene: -
clone size: once
CDR3 length: 16
J gene: TRBJ2-5

CDR3 protein: CASSGDSNSGNTIYF
CDR3 DNA: TGCGCCAGCAGTGGGGACAGTAACTCTGGAAACACCATATATTTT
V gene: TRBV4-1
D gene: TRBD1
clone size: -
CDR3 length: 15
J gene: TRBJ1-3

CDR3 protein: CAWSLSGQRNTEAFF
CDR3 DNA: TGTGCCTGGAGCCTATCGGGACAGCGGAACACTGAAGCTTTCTTT
V gene: TRBV30
D gene: TRBD1
clone size: -
CDR3 length: 15
J gene: TRBJ1-1

CDR3 protein: CAWSTGTGDPEAFF
CDR3 DNA: TGTGCCTGGAGTACCGGGACAGGGGACCCTGAAGCTTTCTTT
V gene: TRBV30
D gene: TRBD1
clone size: -
CDR3 length: 14
J gene: TRBJ1-1

CDR3 protein: CASSSNRVLNTEAFF
CDR3 DNA: TGTGCCAGCAGTTCTAACAGGGTCCTTAACACTGAAGCTTTCTTT
V gene: TRBV6-5
D gene: -
clone size: -
CDR3 length: 15
J gene: TRBJ1-1

CDR3 protein: CASSQDRSRYYEQYF
CDR3 DNA: TGTGCCAGCAGCCAAGATCGCTCCCGGTACTACGAGCAGTACTTC
V gene: TRBV4-2
D gene: -
clone size: few
CDR3 length: 15
J gene: TRBJ2-7

CDR3 protein: CASRFGQQTEAFF
CDR3 DNA: TGTGCCAGCAGATTTGGACAGCAAACTGAAGCTTTCTTT
V gene: TRBV13
D gene: -
clone size: -
CDR3 length: 13
J gene: TRBJ1-1

CDR3 protein: CASSLGATGLSTQHF
CDR3 DNA: TGTGCCAGCAGCTTAGGTGCGACAGGGTTGTCAACCCAGCATTTT
V gene: TRBV7-2
D gene: TRBD1
clone size: -
CDR3 length: 15
J gene: TRBJ1-5

CDR3 protein: CASSYSSDNLRLGYTF
CDR3 DNA: TGTGCCAGCAGTTACTCGTCGGACAATCTTAGGTTGGGCTACACCTTC
V gene: TRBV6-5
D gene: -
clone size: -
CDR3 length: 16
J gene: TRBJ1-2

CDR3 protein: CATKPATSSYEQYF
CDR3 DNA: TGTGCCACCAAACCAGCGACTAGCTCCTACGAGCAGTACTTC
V gene: TRBV2
D gene: -
clone size: -
CDR3 length: 14
J gene: TRBJ2-7

CDR3 protein: CASSAAGGGYEQYF
CDR3 DNA: TGTGCCAGCAGCGCAGCAGGGGGCGGCTACGAGCAGTACTTC
V gene: TRBV9
D gene: TRBD1
clone size: -
CDR3 length: 14
J gene: TRBJ2-7

CDR3 protein: CASWAGSNEQYF
CDR3 DNA: TGTGCCAGCTGGGCAGGGTCTAACGAGCAGTACTTC
V gene: TRBV6-5
D gene: -
clone size: once
CDR3 length: 12
J gene: TRBJ2-7

CDR3 protein: CASSFDSNEQFF
CDR3 DNA: TGTGCCAGCAGCTTCGACTCCAATGAGCAGTTCTTC
V gene: TRBV7-2
D gene: -
clone size: few
CDR3 length: 12
J gene: TRBJ2-1

CDR3 protein: CASSDDRGDGNEKLFF
CDR3 DNA: TGTGCCAGCAGTGACGACAGGGGGGATGGTAATGAAAAACTGTTTTTT
V gene: TRBV28
D gene: TRBD1
clone size: -
CDR3 length: 16
J gene: TRBJ1-4